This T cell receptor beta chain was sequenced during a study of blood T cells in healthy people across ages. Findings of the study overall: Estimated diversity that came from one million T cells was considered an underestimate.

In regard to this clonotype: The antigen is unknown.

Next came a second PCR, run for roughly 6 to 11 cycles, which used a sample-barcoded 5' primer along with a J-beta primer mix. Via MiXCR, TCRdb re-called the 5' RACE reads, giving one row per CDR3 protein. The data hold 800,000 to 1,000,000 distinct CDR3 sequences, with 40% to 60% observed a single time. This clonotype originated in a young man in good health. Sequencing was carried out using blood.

CDR3 bases: TGCGCCAGCAGCGATATTCTAGCGGGCCAGGAAGAGACCCAGTACTTC. Protein: CASSDILAGQEETQYF. The chain joins TRBV5-1 to TRBJ2-5; 8 bases map to TRBD2. This CDR3 region has 16 residues. J lost 3 bases, V lost 4 bases, and 11 bases had no gene match. CDR1 SGHRS and CDR2 YFSETQ come from the germline V gene.